Described below is a single T cell receptor beta chain sequence and its context. Germline V gene sequence: CDR1 MNHEY, CDR2 SVGAGI. Trimming removed 6 bases from V and 3 bases from J, with 11 bases in between. There are 13 residues in the CDR3. Using immunoSEQ multiplex PCR, the repertoire was profiled, and TCRdb retains in-frame clones only, with some absent. The data contain roughly 100,000 clones, 89% of them singletons. This entry belongs to a study of T cell responses to AZD1222 COVID-19 vaccine. This TCR derives from an adult who received the AZD1222 COVID-19 vaccine. The genes are TRBV6-5 and TRBJ1-1; weak D call: TRBD1 (5 bases). The source material was peripheral blood, sampled 28 days after the second AZD1222 dose. The CDR3 reads CASSPQVYTEAFF. CDR3 DNA sequence: TGTGCCAGCAGCCCACAGGTATACACTGAAGCTTTCTTT.